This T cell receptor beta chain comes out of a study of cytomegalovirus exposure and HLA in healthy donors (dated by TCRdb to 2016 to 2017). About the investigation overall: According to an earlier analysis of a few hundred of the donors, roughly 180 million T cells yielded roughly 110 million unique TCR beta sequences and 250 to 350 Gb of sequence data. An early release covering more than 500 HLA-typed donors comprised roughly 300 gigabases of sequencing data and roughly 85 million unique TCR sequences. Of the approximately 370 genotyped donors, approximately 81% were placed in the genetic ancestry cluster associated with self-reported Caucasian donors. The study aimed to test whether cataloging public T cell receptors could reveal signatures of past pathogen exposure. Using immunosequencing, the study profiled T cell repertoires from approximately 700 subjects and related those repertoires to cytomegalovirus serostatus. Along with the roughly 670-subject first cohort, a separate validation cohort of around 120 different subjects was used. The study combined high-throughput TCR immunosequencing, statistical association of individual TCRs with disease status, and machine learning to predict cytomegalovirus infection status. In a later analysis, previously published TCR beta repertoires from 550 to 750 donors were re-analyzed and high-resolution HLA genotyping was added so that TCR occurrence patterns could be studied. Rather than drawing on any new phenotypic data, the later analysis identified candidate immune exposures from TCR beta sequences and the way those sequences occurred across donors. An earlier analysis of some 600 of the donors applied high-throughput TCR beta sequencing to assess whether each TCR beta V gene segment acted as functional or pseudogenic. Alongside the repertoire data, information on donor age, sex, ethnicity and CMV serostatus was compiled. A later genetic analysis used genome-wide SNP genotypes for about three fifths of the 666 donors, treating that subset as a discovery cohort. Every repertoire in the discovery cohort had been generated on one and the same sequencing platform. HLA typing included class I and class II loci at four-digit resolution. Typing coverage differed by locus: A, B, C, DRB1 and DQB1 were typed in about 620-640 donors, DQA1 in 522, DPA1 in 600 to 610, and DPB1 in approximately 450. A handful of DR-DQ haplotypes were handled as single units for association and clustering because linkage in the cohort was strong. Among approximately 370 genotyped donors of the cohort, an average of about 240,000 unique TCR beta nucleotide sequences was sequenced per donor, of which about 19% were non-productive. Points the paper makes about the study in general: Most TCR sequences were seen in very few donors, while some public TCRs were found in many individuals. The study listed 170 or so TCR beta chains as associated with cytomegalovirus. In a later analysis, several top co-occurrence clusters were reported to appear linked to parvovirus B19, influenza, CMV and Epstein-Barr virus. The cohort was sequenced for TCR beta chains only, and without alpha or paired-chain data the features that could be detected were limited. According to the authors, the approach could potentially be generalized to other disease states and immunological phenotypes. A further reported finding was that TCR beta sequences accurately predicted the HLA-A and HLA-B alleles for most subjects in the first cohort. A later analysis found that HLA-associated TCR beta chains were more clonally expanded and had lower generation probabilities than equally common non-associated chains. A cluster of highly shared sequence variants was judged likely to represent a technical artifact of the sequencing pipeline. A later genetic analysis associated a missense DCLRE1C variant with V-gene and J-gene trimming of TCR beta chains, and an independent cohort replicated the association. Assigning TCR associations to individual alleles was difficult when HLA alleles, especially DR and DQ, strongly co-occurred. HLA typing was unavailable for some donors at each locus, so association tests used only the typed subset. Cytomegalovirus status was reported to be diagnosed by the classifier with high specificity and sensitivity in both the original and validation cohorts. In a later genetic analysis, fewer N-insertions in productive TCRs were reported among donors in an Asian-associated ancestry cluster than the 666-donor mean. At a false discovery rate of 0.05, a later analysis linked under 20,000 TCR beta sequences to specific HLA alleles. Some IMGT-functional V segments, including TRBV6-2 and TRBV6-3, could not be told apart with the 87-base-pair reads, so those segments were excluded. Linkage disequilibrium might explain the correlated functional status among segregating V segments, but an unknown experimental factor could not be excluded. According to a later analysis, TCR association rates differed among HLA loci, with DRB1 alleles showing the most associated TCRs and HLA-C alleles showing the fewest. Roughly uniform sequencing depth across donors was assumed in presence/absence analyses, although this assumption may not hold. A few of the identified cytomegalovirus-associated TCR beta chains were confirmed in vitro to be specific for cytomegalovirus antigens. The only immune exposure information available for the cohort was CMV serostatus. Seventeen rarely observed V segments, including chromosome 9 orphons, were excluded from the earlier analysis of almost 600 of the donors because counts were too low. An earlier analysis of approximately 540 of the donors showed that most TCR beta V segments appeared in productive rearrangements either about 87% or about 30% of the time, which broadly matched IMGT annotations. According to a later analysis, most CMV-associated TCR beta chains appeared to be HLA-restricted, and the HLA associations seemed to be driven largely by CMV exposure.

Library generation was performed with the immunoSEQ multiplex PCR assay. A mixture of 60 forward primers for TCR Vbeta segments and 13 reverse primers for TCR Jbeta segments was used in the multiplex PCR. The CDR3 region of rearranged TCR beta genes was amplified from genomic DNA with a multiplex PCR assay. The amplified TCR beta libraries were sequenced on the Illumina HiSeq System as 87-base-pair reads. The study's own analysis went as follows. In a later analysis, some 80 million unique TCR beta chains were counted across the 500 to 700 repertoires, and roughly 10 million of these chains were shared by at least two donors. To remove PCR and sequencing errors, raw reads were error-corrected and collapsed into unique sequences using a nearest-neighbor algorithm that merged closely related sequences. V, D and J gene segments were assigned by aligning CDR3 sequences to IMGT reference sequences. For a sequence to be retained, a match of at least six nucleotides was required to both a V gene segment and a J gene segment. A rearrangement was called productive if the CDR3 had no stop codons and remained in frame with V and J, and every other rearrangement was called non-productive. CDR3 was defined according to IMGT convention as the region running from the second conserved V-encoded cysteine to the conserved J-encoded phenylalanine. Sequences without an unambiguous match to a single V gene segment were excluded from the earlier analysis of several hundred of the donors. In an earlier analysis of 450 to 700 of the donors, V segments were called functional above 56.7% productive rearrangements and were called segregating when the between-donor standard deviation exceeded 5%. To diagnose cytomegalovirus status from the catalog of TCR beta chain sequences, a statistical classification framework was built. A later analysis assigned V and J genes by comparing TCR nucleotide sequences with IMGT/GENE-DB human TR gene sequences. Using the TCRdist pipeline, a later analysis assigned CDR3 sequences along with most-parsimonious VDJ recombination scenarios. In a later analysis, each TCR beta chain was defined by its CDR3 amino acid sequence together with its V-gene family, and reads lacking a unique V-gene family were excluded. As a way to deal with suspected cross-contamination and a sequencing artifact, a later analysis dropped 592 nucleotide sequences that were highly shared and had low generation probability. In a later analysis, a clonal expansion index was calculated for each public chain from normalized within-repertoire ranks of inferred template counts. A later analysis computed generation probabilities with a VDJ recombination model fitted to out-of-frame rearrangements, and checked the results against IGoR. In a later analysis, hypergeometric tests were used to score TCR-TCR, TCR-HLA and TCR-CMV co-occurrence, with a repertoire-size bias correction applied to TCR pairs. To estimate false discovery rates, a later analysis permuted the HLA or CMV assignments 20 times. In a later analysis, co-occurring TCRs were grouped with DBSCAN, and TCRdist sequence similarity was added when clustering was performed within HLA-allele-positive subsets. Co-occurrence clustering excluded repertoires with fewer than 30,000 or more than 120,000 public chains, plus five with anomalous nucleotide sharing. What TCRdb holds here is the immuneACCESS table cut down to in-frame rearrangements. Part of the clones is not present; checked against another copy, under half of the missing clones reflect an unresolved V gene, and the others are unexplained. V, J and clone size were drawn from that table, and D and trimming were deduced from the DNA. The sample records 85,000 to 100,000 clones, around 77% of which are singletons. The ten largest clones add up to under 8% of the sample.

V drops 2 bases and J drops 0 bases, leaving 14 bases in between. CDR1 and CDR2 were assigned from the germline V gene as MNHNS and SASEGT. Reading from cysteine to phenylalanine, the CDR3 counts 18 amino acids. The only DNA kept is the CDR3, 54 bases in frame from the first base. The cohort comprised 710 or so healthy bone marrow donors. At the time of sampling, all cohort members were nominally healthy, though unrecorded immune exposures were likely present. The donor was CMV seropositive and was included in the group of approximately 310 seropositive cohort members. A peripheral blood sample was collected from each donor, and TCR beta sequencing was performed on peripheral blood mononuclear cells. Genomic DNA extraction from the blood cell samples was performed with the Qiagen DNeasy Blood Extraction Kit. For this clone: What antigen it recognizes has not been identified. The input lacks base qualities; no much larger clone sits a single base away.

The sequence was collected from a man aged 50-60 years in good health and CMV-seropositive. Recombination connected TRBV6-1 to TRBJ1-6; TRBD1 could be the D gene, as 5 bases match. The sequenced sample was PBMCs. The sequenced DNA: TGTGCCAGCAGTGAAAGCAGGGCAGGCAGCTCCTATAATTCACCCCTCCACTTT. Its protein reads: CASSESRAGSSYNSPLHF.